The 25 T cell receptor beta chains below all came from one sample that was sequenced in a study of blood T cell repertoires in COVID-19 (dated by TCRdb to the early 2020s). The library was prepared using the immunoSEQ multiplex PCR assay. The table was pulled from immuneACCESS by TCRdb, which kept in-frame rearrangements only. Such tables lose some clones; where checked, under half of the loss comes from unresolved V genes, and the rest has no known cause. For this sample there are about 190,000 clones; around 80% appear just once. Clones ranked in the top ten supply approximately 3% of the sample. Sequencing used peripheral blood. These receptors were collected from a woman aged 80 or over with active or convalescent COVID-19.

The V call is TRBV9, the J call TRBJ2-7, with TRBD1 matching over 8 bases. Germline lookup yields CDR1 SGDLS and CDR2 YYNGEE. V dropped 7 bases and J dropped 6; count of bases not matched to a gene: 12. This CDR3 contains 14 residues. The CDR3 loop reads CASPWGRTGPEQYF. The DNA of the CDR3 is TGTGCCAGCCCCTGGGGGAGGACAGGGCCCGAGCAGTACTTC.

The chain couples TRBV5-1 to TRBJ1-1; D remains ambiguous. Deletions cut 1 base from V and 5 bases from J, with 15 bases between. The CDR3 is 15 amino acids. Germline V gives CDR1 SGHRS, CDR2 YFSETQ. CDR3 sequence reads: CASSLTVVGSTEAFF. In DNA form, the CDR3 reads TGCGCCAGCAGCTTGACGGTTGTAGGGAGTACTGAAGCTTTCTTT.

This clone was counted many times. This sequence joins TRBV5-5 and TRBJ1-2; maybe TRBD1 (6 bases). The V gene lost 3 bases and the J gene lost 8 bases, with 11 bases spanning the gap. CDR1 and CDR2 from the germline V gene are SGHKS and YYEKEE (reference sequence). The CDR3 contains 12 residues. Here the CDR3 DNA reads TGTGCCAGCAGCTCACAGGGTCGAGGCTACACCTTC. Protein: CASSSQGRGYTF. The full variable domain, completed using reference TRBV5-5 and TRBJ1-2, is DAGVTQSPTHLIKTRGQQVTLRCSPISGHKSVSWYQQVLGQGPQFIFQYYEKEERGRGNFPDRFSARQFPNYSSELNVNALLLGDSALYLCASSSQGRGYTFGSGTRLTVV.

The chain employs TRBV27 and TRBJ2-5; D is possibly TRBD2 (7 bases). V was pared by 5 bases and J by 0 bases, with 16 bases between. The germline V gene encodes CDR1 MNHEY and CDR2 SMNVEV (reference sequence). The CDR3 contains 16 residues. CDR3 nucleotides: TGTGCCAGCAGTCAATTCTGGGGGGGCCACCAAGAGACCCAGTACTTC. Translated: CASSQFWGGHQETQYF.

This rearrangement joins TRBV28 to TRBJ1-6; D perhaps matches TRBD1 (5 bases). CDR1 is MDHEN and CDR2 is SYDVKM in the germline V gene. There are 15 residues in the CDR3. Trimming cost V 8 bases and J 8 bases, with 19 bases left between them. The CDR3 nucleotides read TGTGCCAGCTGCGATTTCCCAGGGTGGGATTCACCCCTCCACTTT. It yields the protein CASCDFPGWDSPLHF.

The V and J genes are TRBV6-5 and TRBJ2-7, with 8 nucleotides matching TRBD2. V dropped 7 bases and J dropped 2; count of bases not matched to a gene: 4. Germline V gene sequence: CDR1 MNHEY, CDR2 SVGAGI. This CDR3 has 13 residues. The CDR3 loop reads CASKVAGTYEQYF. DNA for the CDR3: TGTGCCAGCAAAGTAGCGGGGACCTACGAGCAGTACTTC.

This clone was seen a few times. V gene TRBV27 combines with J gene TRBJ1-2, with 11 bases lining up with TRBD1. CDR1 MNHEY and CDR2 SMNVEV come from the germline V gene (reference sequence). The CDR3 is 18 residues long. V lost 5 bases to trimming and J lost 4 bases; unmatched junction nucleotides: 15. Here the CDR3 DNA reads TGTGCCAGCAGTCTCCGACCCGGGACAGGGGGTGTGTTCTATGGCTACACCTTC. Its protein is CASSLRPGTGGVFYGYTF.

This clone turned up a few times. The V gene is TRBV28, the J gene TRBJ1-2; TRBD1 might be the D (5 bases). The ends were cut back, 2 bases at V and 8 bases at J, with 18 bases in the middle. The V gene's germline CDR1 is MDHEN and CDR2 SYDVKM. The CDR3 sequence is 15 residues long. CDR3: CASSLAPAEGLGYTF. Here the CDR3 DNA reads TGTGCCAGCAGTTTAGCCCCGGCGGAGGGGTTAGGCTACACCTTC.

This clone was counted once. The V gene is TRBV2, the J gene TRBJ1-4, with D perhaps TRBD1 (6 bases). Deletions cut 4 bases from V and 8 bases from J, with 14 bases between. Germline CDR1 and CDR2: SNHLY and FYNNEI. The CDR3 covers 14 residues. The CDR3: CASSGKGEPEKLFF. CDR3 nucleotide sequence: TGTGCCAGCAGTGGAAAGGGGGAGCCGGAAAAACTGTTTTTT. The entire variable domain, with the rest obtained from reference TRBV2 and TRBJ1-4, is as follows: EPEVTQTPSHQVTQMGQEVILRCVPISNHLYFYWYRQILGQKVEFLVSFYNNEISEKSEIFDDQFSVERPDGSNFTLKIRSTKLEDSAMYFCASSGKGEPEKLFFGSGTQLSVL.

This chain uses TRBV12-3 or TRBV12-4 with TRBJ1-1, with 11 bases lining up with TRBD1. CDR3 size: 12 residues. V lost 8 bases to trimming and J lost 9 bases; unmatched junction nucleotides: 5. CDR3 DNA sequence: TGTGCCAGCCGGGGGACAGGGGGGCAAGCTTTCTTT. It encodes CASRGTGGQAFF.

The chain links TRBV10-3 to TRBJ1-1, with 10 bases aligning to TRBD1. CDR3 length equals 16 residues. Germline V CDR1 and CDR2: ENHRY, SYGVKD. Unmatched junction bases numbered 11, after V lost 6 bases and J lost 4 bases. CDR3 coding DNA: TGTGCCATCAGAGCACAGACAGGGGGCGCCGGCACTGAAGCTTTCTTT. Translating gives CAIRAQTGGAGTEAFF.

This clone was detected only a few times. The chain recombines TRBV4-1 with TRBJ1-6; 10 positions agree with TRBD1. This CDR3 comprises 15 residues. Germline CDR1 reads MGHRA; CDR2 reads YSYEKL. Trimming took 2 bases from V and 8 from J; bases not matched to a gene: 3. Here the CDR3 DNA reads TGCGCCAGCAGCCAACCCGGGACAGGGGATTCACCCCTCCACTTT. Protein: CASSQPGTGDSPLHF.

Only a few counts were recorded for this clone. The chain is built from TRBV2 and TRBJ2-7; D perhaps matches TRBD2 (6 bases). CDR1 SNHLY and CDR2 FYNNEI come from the germline V gene. The CDR3 runs 12 residues. V lost 5 bases and J lost 7, with 12 bases in between. CDR3 in DNA: TGTGCCAGCAGTAACCTAGCGCGGGAGCAGTACTTC. It specifies CASSNLAREQYF.

The chain combines TRBV6-5 with TRBJ1-2; D gene unclear. This CDR3 has 13 amino acids. V was clipped by 2 bases and J by 3 bases, with 7 bases between them. The V gene's germline CDR1 is MNHEY and CDR2 SVGAGI. The CDR3: CASSYAADYGYTF. The CDR3 region has the DNA TGTGCCAGCAGTTACGCGGCGGACTATGGCTACACCTTC.

The chain recombines TRBV4-1 with TRBJ2-7, with D maybe TRBD1 (6 bases). The CDR3 length is 15 residues. Trimming removed 2 bases at V and 3 bases at J, with 14 bases between. Germline V gene data show CDR1 as MGHRA and CDR2 as YSYEKL. CDR3 in DNA: TGCGCCAGCAGCCAATCGGACAGAAGCATCTACGAGCAGTACTTC. Translating it yields CASSQSDRSIYEQYF.

This chain links TRBV28 with TRBJ2-1, with 10 bases lining up with TRBD2. This CDR3 has 15 residues. Germline V lookup: CDR1 MDHEN, CDR2 SYDVKM. V lost 3 bases to trimming and J lost 6 bases; unmatched junction nucleotides: 5. The DNA for the CDR3 is TGTGCCAGCAGTTTTAGCGGGGGGCCTGGCAATGAGCAGTTCTTC. Protein sequence: CASSFSGGPGNEQFF. The full variable domain, with the rest looked up from reference TRBV28 and TRBJ2-1, is DVKVTQSSRYLVKRTGEKVFLECVQDMDHENMFWYRQDPGLGLRLIYFSYDVKMKEKGDIPEGYSVSREKKERFSLILESASTNQTSMYLCASSFSGGPGNEQFFGPGTRLTVL.

The chain links TRBV18 to TRBJ1-2, with 7 bases identical to TRBD1. V lost 3 bases, J lost 7 bases, and 11 bases stayed unmatched. The CDR3 contains 15 residues. Germline loops: CDR1 KGHSH, CDR2 LQKENI. The CDR3 sequence: CASSPEQQGRGGYTF. CDR3 DNA: TGTGCCAGCTCACCGGAACAACAGGGGCGGGGTGGCTACACCTTC.

The chain combines TRBV14 with TRBJ2-1; D is possibly TRBD2 (5 bases). The V and J ends lost 5 bases and 8 bases respectively, with 7 bases between them. The CDR3 has 11 amino acids. Germline values: CDR1 SGHDN, CDR2 FVKESK. CDR3 nucleotide sequence: TGTGCCAGCAGCTTCGGGGATGAGCAGTTCTTC. Protein: CASSFGDEQFF.

The gene calls are TRBV9 and TRBJ1-2; no definite D call. Trimming shortened V by 4 bases and J by 8 bases, and 18 bases separated the two germline ends. Germline V gives CDR1 SGDLS, CDR2 YYNGEE. The CDR3 consists of 14 residues. CDR3 DNA: TGTGCCAGCAGCCCGCGTTTGGCGCCGGGAGGCTACACCTTC. It encodes CASSPRLAPGGYTF.

In DNA form, the CDR3 reads TGTGCCAGCAGCACCACCAGGGACAAATACACCGGGGAGCTGTTTTTT. Its protein product is CASSTTRDKYTGELFF. The chain carries TRBV7-2 and TRBJ2-2; tentative D call: TRBD1 (6 bases). This CDR3 is 16 amino acids long. Per germline, CDR1 SGHTA and CDR2 FQGNSA. The ends were cut back, 5 bases at V and 3 bases at J, with 16 bases in the middle.

The V and J genes are TRBV11-3 and TRBJ1-2, with 8 nucleotides matching TRBD1. Germline CDR1 is SGHNT and CDR2 is YENEEA. The length of the CDR3 is 14 residues. V lost 9 bases, J lost 4 bases, and 10 bases stayed unmatched. The CDR3 coding sequence is TGTGCCAGTAGTCAGGGGGCGAATGGCTATGGCTACACCTTC. Translated, it gives CASSQGANGYGYTF.

In its sample, this clone was seen a few times. This chain uses TRBV4-3 with TRBJ2-7; 7 bases are shared with TRBD2. Germline V gene sequence: CDR1 LGHNA, CDR2 YSLEER. Unmatched junction bases numbered 5, after V lost 0 bases and J lost 0 bases. The CDR3 loop spans 16 amino acids. CDR3 bases: TGCGCCAGCAGCCAAGAGTGGCGGGGGAGCTCCTACGAGCAGTACTTC. Translated: CASSQEWRGSSYEQYF.

The chain couples TRBV4-2 to TRBJ1-2; 8 bases are a match to TRBD1. The CDR3 is 16 residues long. Trimming took 1 base from V and 7 from J; bases not matched to a gene: 11. Germline V gene sequence: CDR1 LGHNA, CDR2 YNFKEQ. CDR3: CASSQARFGTGSGYTF. The CDR3 coding sequence is TGTGCCAGCAGCCAAGCTCGGTTTGGGACAGGCTCTGGCTACACCTTC.

The chain employs TRBV6-5 and TRBJ1-1; D gene ambiguous. Germline V gene lookup returns CDR1 MNHEY and CDR2 SVGAGI. V was shortened by 2 bases and J by 11 bases, with 12 bases between the two germline ends. The CDR3 runs 12 residues. The CDR3 is CASSYGPSVAFF. In nucleotides, the CDR3 is TGTGCCAGCAGTTACGGTCCGTCGGTGGCTTTCTTT.

V is TRBV2 and J is TRBJ1-2; D remains ambiguous. The CDR3 loop spans 13 amino acids. V lost 10 bases and J lost 3, with 15 bases in between. Germline-derived CDR1 and CDR2 are SNHLY and FYNNEI. CDR3 sequence (DNA): TGTGCCAACCGCGTCGTCCCGGACTATGGCTACACCTTC. Translation gives CANRVVPDYGYTF.